The next 8 T cell receptor beta chains were all read from a single sample in a study of T cell responses to AZD1222 COVID-19 vaccine. The assay was immunoSEQ multiplex PCR, and TCRdb's table has in-frame clones only and misses some. The sample has some 150,000 clones; about 89% are singletons. The specimen comprised peripheral blood, sampled on day 0 of AZD1222 vaccination. The origin of the receptors is an adult in good health.

J is TRBJ2-3 and V is TRBV27, with 9 bases matching TRBD2. The CDR3 totals 16 residues. V lost 0 bases and J lost 1; bases outside the gene matches: 2. Germline V gives CDR1 MNHEY, CDR2 SMNVEV (reference sequence). CDR3 loop: CASSLSRLAGTDTQYF. The CDR3 DNA reads TGTGCCAGCAGTTTATCTCGACTAGCGGGCACAGATACGCAGTATTTT.

The V gene is TRBV18, the J gene TRBJ2-7; 9 nucleotides match TRBD2. CDR1 KGHSH and CDR2 LQKENI come from the germline V gene. The V gene end was trimmed by 2 bases and the J gene end by 4 bases; junction bases not matched to a gene: 9. The CDR3 contains 16 residues. Here the CDR3 DNA reads TGTGCCAGCTCACCAGGGGGTTCTAGCGGGGCTTACGAGCAGTACTTC. Its translation: CASSPGGSSGAYEQYF.

The rearrangement links TRBV9 to TRBJ1-2; no clear D. The germline V gene encodes CDR1 SGDLS and CDR2 YYNGEE. Trimming cost V 3 bases and J 7 bases, with 7 bases left between them. The CDR3 has 11 residues. The CDR3 DNA is TGTGCCAGCAGCGGTATAGGTGGCTACACCTTC. Translation gives CASSGIGGYTF. Variable domain in full (rest from reference TRBV9 and TRBJ1-2): DSGVTQTPKHLITATGQRVTLRCSPRSGDLSVYWYQQSLDQGLQFLIQYYNGEERAKGNILERFSAQQFPDLHSELNLSSLELGDSALYFCASSGIGGYTFGSGTRLTVV.

The gene calls are TRBV9 and TRBJ1-4; D is perhaps TRBD1 (6 bases). V lost 0 bases and J lost 8, with 11 bases in between. Germline loops: CDR1 SGDLS, CDR2 YYNGEE. CDR3 length: 14 amino acids. CDR3 DNA: TGTGCCAGCAGCGTAGAAGGGGGTGGAGAAAAACTGTTTTTT. Its translation: CASSVEGGGEKLFF.

The chain joins TRBV6-1 to TRBJ1-5, with 8 bases lining up with TRBD1. The CDR3 has 15 residues. Looked up from germline, CDR1 is MNHNS and CDR2 is SASEGT. Germline trimming cut 2 bases from V and 5 bases from J; bases unmatched to any gene: 5. CDR3 amino acids: CASSEWQGADQPQHF. CDR3 coding DNA: TGTGCCAGCAGTGAATGGCAGGGGGCGGATCAGCCCCAGCATTTT.

This chain links TRBV9 with TRBJ2-3; 8 nucleotides agree with TRBD2. Trimming cost V 7 bases and J 5 bases; bases outside gene matches: 12. CDR1 and CDR2 (germline): SGDLS, YYNGEE. The CDR3 runs 15 residues. CDR3 residues: CASDQASGSIDTQYF. The CDR3 nucleotides read TGTGCCAGCGATCAAGCGAGCGGGAGTATAGATACGCAGTATTTT. Combining the CDR3 with reference TRBV9 and TRBJ2-3 gives the whole variable domain DSGVTQTPKHLITATGQRVTLRCSPRSGDLSVYWYQQSLDQGLQFLIQYYNGEERAKGNILERFSAQQFPDLHSELNLSSLELGDSALYFCASDQASGSIDTQYFGPGTRLTVL.

The V and J genes are TRBV7-9 and TRBJ1-6, with D possibly being TRBD1 (6 bases). Germline V gene data show CDR1 as SEHNR and CDR2 as FQNEAQ (reference sequence). CDR3 length equals 14 residues. The V and J ends lost 7 bases and 10 bases respectively, with 17 bases between them. The CDR3 reads CASTRQGSHSPLHF. The DNA of the CDR3 is TGTGCCAGCACACGGCAGGGGAGTCACTCACCCCTCCACTTT.

The V and J genes are TRBV6-1 and TRBJ1-4; D is perhaps TRBD1 (5 bases). Germline V gene sequence: CDR1 MNHNS, CDR2 SASEGT. The CDR3 length is 16 residues. Trimming took 1 base from V and 4 from J, leaving 13 bases between them. CDR3 residues: CASSEGGTLFNEKLFF. CDR3 bases: TGTGCCAGCAGTGAAGGAGGGACGTTATTTAATGAAAAACTGTTTTTT.